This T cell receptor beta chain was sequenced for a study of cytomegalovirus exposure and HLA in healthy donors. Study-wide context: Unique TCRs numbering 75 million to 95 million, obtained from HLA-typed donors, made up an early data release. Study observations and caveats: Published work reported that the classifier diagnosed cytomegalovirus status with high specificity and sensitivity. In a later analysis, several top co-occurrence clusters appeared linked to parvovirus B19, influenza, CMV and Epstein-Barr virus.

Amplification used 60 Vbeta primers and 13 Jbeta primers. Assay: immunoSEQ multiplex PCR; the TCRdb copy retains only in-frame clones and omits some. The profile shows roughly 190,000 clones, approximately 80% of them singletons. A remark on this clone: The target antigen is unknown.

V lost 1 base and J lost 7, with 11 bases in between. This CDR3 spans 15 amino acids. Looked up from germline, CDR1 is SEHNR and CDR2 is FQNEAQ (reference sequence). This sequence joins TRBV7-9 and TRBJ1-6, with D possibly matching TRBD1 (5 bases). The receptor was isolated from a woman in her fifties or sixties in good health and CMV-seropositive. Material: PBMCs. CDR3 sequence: CASSLVTGGNSPLHF. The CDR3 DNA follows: TGTGCCAGCAGCTTAGTAACAGGAGGGAATTCACCCCTCCACTTT.